A selection of T cell receptor beta chains follows, all from one sample in a study of T cells in Graves' hyperthyroidism and ophthalmopathy. Each CDR3 protein is one row after TCRdb ran MiXCR on the multiplex PCR reads. The sample lists roughly 640,000 distinct CDR3 sequences; approximately 15% were seen once. What was sequenced was blood. The receptor source for this set is a woman aged 40 to 50 with Graves' ophthalmopathy. CDR3s include the opening cysteine and the closing phenylalanine or tryptophan. A D gene is named only where the DNA matches it firmly. Only part of the rows carry a size: once, few, many, or a class if the clone is expanded.

j_call	v_call	cdr3_length	clone_size	d_call	cdr3_nt	cdr3_aa
TRBJ1-1	TRBV7-3	15	many	-	TGTGCCAGCAGCTTAACTTTCGGCCGGGACTCTGAAGCTTTCTTT	CASSLTFGRDSEAFF
TRBJ1-2	TRBV30	16	-	-	TGTGCCTGGAAGCTTCCCGGACAAGGCCCCTTCTATGGCTACACCTTC	CAWKLPGQGPFYGYTF
TRBJ1-1	TRBV11-2	15	few	-	TGTGCCAGCAGCTTCCGTGGTGGCATGAACACTGAAGCTTCCTTT	CASSFRGGMNTEASF
TRBJ2-1	TRBV6-1	15	many	TRBD2	TGTGCCAGCAGGGCAGCGGGAGCAATCTACAATGAGCAGTTCTTC	CASRAAGAIYNEQFF
TRBJ2-7	TRBV18	15	-	TRBD1	TGTGCCAGCTCAGGGGATCGGACAGGCCTTAATCAGCAGTACTTC	CASSGDRTGLNQQYF
TRBJ2-5	TRBV30	14	-	-	TGTGCCTGGACCCCCCCGCTGGGAATTGGGACCCAGTACTTC	CAWTPPLGIGTQYF
TRBJ2-1	TRBV20-1	16	-	TRBD2	TGCAGTGCTAGAAATATTCGCGGTCTAGCGGACAATGAGCAGTTCTTC	CSARNIRGLADNEQFF
TRBJ2-1	TRBV5-1	14	many	-	TGCGCCAGCGGCTTGGCGCAGGGAGGCGATGAGCAGTTCTTC	CASGLAQGGDEQFF
TRBJ1-5	TRBV28	18	few	-	TGTGCCAGCAGGGGGGTCTTTCCTGAAGGAGGTAGCAATCAGCCCCAGCATTTT	CASRGVFPEGGSNQPQHF
TRBJ1-1	TRBV20-1	21	few	-	TGCAGTGCTAGAGATCCTTACAGGGAGGCGTCGGGGATAAGGCTGGGCACTGAAGCTTTCTTT	CSARDPYREASGIRLGTEAFF
TRBJ2-1	TRBV11-2	14	many	-	TGTGCCAGCACCCTGGGTGCCTATTACAATGAGCAGTTCTTC	CASTLGAYYNEQFF
TRBJ1-6	TRBV30	12	many	-	TGTGCCTGGCGACAGTCAGGGTCACCCCTCCACTTT	CAWRQSGSPLHF
TRBJ1-1	TRBV20-1	13	many	-	TGCAGTGCTAGAAGACAGACGGGCACTGAAGCTTTCTTT	CSARRQTGTEAFF
TRBJ2-7	TRBV20-1	14	many	-	TGCAGTGCTACCCAATTAGGAAAATCCTACGAGCAGTACTTC	CSATQLGKSYEQYF
TRBJ2-1	TRBV19	15	few	TRBD1	TGTGCCAGTAGTCGCCCAGGGGGTGGATACAATGAGCAGTTCTTC	CASSRPGGGYNEQFF
TRBJ2-7	TRBV11-2	13	many	-	TGTGCCAGCAGCGGTATACAAACCTACGAGCAGTACTTC	CASSGIQTYEQYF
TRBJ1-5	TRBV27	18	-	-	TGTGCCAGCAGACCGCTCGACAGTCTTGGGAGGAGCAATCAGCCCCAGCATTTT	CASRPLDSLGRSNQPQHF
TRBJ2-5	TRBV6-1	15	-	TRBD1	TGTGCCAGCAGTTATATCCGGGACAGGGGAGAGACCCAGTACTTC	CASSYIRDRGETQYF
TRBJ1-1	TRBV20-1	12	-	-	TGCAGTGCTAGAGAGTTAGGGAAAGAAGCTTTCTTT	CSARELGKEAFF
TRBJ2-2	TRBV20-1	15	few	-	TGCAGTGCTAGAGATTTGTCGGGTGGAGGGGGGGAGCTGTTTTTT	CSARDLSGGGGELFF
TRBJ1-1	TRBV12-3/TRBV12-4	15	few	-	TGTGCCAGCAGCACCCAACCCGGGGGGAACACTGAAGCTTTCTTT	CASSTQPGGNTEAFF
TRBJ2-7	TRBV3-1	14	many	TRBD2	TGTGCCAGCAGCCACGTTCTAGCGGGAGGCGAGCAGTACTTC	CASSHVLAGGEQYF
TRBJ2-1	TRBV20-1	15	-	-	TGCAGTGCTAGTTCTGGCGGTAGTTCCTACAATGAGCAGTTCTTC	CSASSGGSSYNEQFF
TRBJ2-2	TRBV4-1	14	few	-	TGCGCCAGCAGCTCGAGAGGGAACACCGGGGAGCTGTTTTTT	CASSSRGNTGELFF
TRBJ1-3	TRBV5-6	15	few	-	TGTGCCAGCAGCCGGCGGCAGATCTCTGGAAACACCATATATTTT	CASSRRQISGNTIYF
TRBJ2-3	TRBV30	14	many	-	TGTGCCTGGAAACCATATACTAGCACAGATACGCAGTATTTT	CAWKPYTSTDTQYF
TRBJ1-1	TRBV15	16	few	TRBD1	TGTGCCACCAGCAGAGATGTCCGGACAGGGTTGACTGAAGCTTTCTTT	CATSRDVRTGLTEAFF
TRBJ2-1	TRBV6-2/TRBV6-3	14	-	-	TGTGCCAGCACCAATTTAGACAGCTACAATGAGCAGTTCTTC	CASTNLDSYNEQFF